Below, 20 T cell receptor beta chains from the same sample are listed, as sequenced in a study of blood T cell repertoires in COVID-19 (dated by TCRdb to about 2020). Receptor libraries were prepared by the immunoSEQ multiplex PCR assay. In TCRdb, the immuneACCESS table is reduced to in-frame sequences with V and J assigned. These tables do not hold every clone; where another copy was compared, an unresolved V gene accounts for under half, and the others remain unexplained. The sample contains 50,000 to 65,000 clones, nearly 90% of them found a single time. Roughly 3.9% of the sample is taken by the ten largest. Sequenced: peripheral blood. These receptors were collected from a man in his 70s with acute or convalescent COVID-19.

The rearrangement links TRBV19 to TRBJ1-6, with 7 bases fitting TRBD1. Germline CDR1 is LNHDA and CDR2 is SQIVND (reference sequence). This CDR3 is built from 13 residues. The J segment lost 7 bases and the V segment lost 3 bases, leaving 0 bases of the junction unmatched. CDR3 region: CASSIRGNSPLHF. CDR3 nucleotides: TGTGCCAGTAGTATCAGGGGGAATTCACCCCTCCACTTT. The full variable domain, rest sourced from reference TRBV19 and TRBJ1-6, is DGGITQSPKYLFRKEGQNVTLSCEQNLNHDAMYWYRQDPGQGLRLIYYSQIVNDFQKGDIAEGYSVSREKKESFPLTVTSAQKNPTAFYLCASSIRGNSPLHFGNGTRLTVT.

J is TRBJ2-7 and V is TRBV5-5, with no clear D. V lost 2 bases and J 3 bases, leaving 6 bases between the germline ends. The CDR3 covers 12 residues. The germline V gene encodes CDR1 SGHKS and CDR2 YYEKEE (reference sequence). The DNA of the CDR3 is TGTGCCAGCAGCTTCTCCGGCTACGAGCAGTACTTC. Translation: CASSFSGYEQYF.

The chain carries TRBV5-1 and TRBJ2-5; 11 bases align to TRBD1. Germline values: CDR1 SGHRS, CDR2 YFSETQ. With 4 bases clipped from V and 4 bases from J, the junction kept 6 bases outside the gene matches. The CDR3 spans 15 residues. CDR3 amino acids: CASSPGQGARETQYF. The CDR3, as DNA: TGCGCCAGCAGCCCAGGACAGGGGGCTAGAGAGACCCAGTACTTC.

The chain joins TRBV7-9 to TRBJ2-1, with 8 bases aligning to TRBD1. This CDR3 region has 18 residues. Germline V gene lookup returns CDR1 SEHNR and CDR2 FQNEAQ (reference sequence). The V gene end was trimmed by 5 bases and the J gene end by 8 bases; junction bases not matched to a gene: 20. The CDR3 nucleotides are TGTGCCAGCAGCGTCCGGGGAGGTCAGGGGGCCAAAGGGCATGAGCAGTTCTTC. Amino acid sequence: CASSVRGGQGAKGHEQFF.

The chain carries TRBV5-6 and TRBJ1-5; 8 nucleotides line up with TRBD1. Germline CDR1 reads SGHDT; CDR2 reads YYEEEE. Trimming removed 3 bases from V and 0 bases from J; junction bases left unmatched: 8. CDR3 length equals 17 residues. CDR3 loop: CASSSRDRLYSNQPQHF. Written as DNA, the CDR3 is TGTGCCAGCAGCTCCCGGGACAGGCTGTATAGCAATCAGCCCCAGCATTTT.

V is TRBV10-3 and J is TRBJ2-1; no clear D gene. Germline lookup yields CDR1 ENHRY and CDR2 SYGVKD. Trimming removed 4 bases from V and 7 bases from J, with 8 bases in between. CDR3 length equals 12 residues. This CDR3 is CAISGATNEQFF. As DNA, the CDR3 is TGTGCCATCAGTGGGGCTACTAATGAGCAGTTCTTC.

This clone came up once. The chain combines TRBV3-1 (or the pseudogene TRBV3-2) with TRBJ1-2; no clear D gene. Trimming shortened V by 0 bases and J by 5 bases, and 13 bases separated the two germline ends. The CDR3 consists of 15 residues. Germline CDR1 LGHDT, CDR2 YNNKEL (reference sequence). CDR3 sequence (DNA): TGTGCCAGCAGCCAAGACGGAGTTACCATATATGGCTACACCTTC. Its translation: CASSQDGVTIYGYTF.

V and J are TRBV27 and TRBJ2-7; D remains unclear. The CDR3 is 15 residues long. Germline loops: CDR1 MNHEY, CDR2 SMNVEV (reference sequence). With 6 bases removed from V and 3 bases from J, the gap between germline ends came to 18 bases. The CDR3 protein is CASSLAQAHIYEQYF. The CDR3 coding sequence is TGTGCCAGCAGCCTGGCGCAGGCCCATATCTACGAGCAGTACTTC.

The V and J genes are TRBV9 and TRBJ2-2, with unresolved D. V was clipped by 1 base and J by 0 bases, with 10 bases between them. The CDR3 consists of 16 residues. Germline CDR1 and CDR2: SGDLS and YYNGEE. The CDR3 loop reads CASSVSGSANTGELFF. In DNA, the CDR3 is TGTGCCAGCAGCGTATCCGGGTCCGCGAACACCGGGGAGCTGTTTTTT.

The rearrangement links TRBV4-3 to TRBJ1-3, with TRBD1 matching over 9 bases. Germline CDR1 reads LGHNA; CDR2 reads YSLEER. J was trimmed by 6 bases and V by 1 base; bases with no gene match: 4. The CDR3 sequence is 15 residues long. The CDR3 DNA reads TGCGCCAGCAGCCAAGGGACAGGGGCCGAAAACACCATATATTTT. Protein: CASSQGTGAENTIYF.

V gene TRBV4-2 combines with J gene TRBJ2-1, with a possible D match to TRBD2 (13 bases). The CDR3 spans 24 residues. V was pared by 3 bases and J by 7 bases, with 43 bases between. Germline CDR1 and CDR2: LGHNA and YNFKEQ. The CDR3 loop reads CASSHRDRGPEGLAGSIMGNEQFF. CDR3 bases: TGTGCCAGCAGCCATCGGGACAGGGGGCCCGAGGGACTAGCGGGATCCATTATGGGAAATGAGCAGTTCTTC.

This chain joins TRBV6-5 and TRBJ1-1; no definite D call. CDR1 and CDR2 from the germline V gene are MNHEY and SVGAGI. The CDR3 covers 15 residues. Trimming cost V 0 bases and J 3 bases, with 11 bases left between them. Here the CDR3 DNA reads TGTGCCAGCAGTTACTCTTTTAATTCGGACACTGAAGCTTTCTTT. Translating gives CASSYSFNSDTEAFF.

The chain has TRBV7-3 and TRBJ2-1, with a tentative D call TRBD2 (5 bases). Germline CDR1 and CDR2: SGHTA and FQGTGA. CDR3 length: 15 amino acids. V was pared by 0 bases and J by 4 bases, with 10 bases between. CDR3 DNA sequence: TGTGCCAGCAGCTTAACACGGGGTTCTTACAATGAGCAGTTCTTC. Protein: CASSLTRGSYNEQFF. The full variable domain, its missing parts supplied by reference TRBV7-3 and TRBJ2-1, is GAGVSQTPSNKVTEKGKYVELRCDPISGHTALYWYRQSLGQGPEFLIYFQGTGAADDSGLPNDRFFAVRPEGSVSTLKIQRTERGDSAVYLCASSLTRGSYNEQFFGPGTRLTVL.

V and J are TRBV28 and TRBJ2-5, with D maybe TRBD1 (6 bases). V lost 4 bases, J lost 5 bases, and 17 bases lay in between. Germline-derived CDR1 and CDR2 are MDHEN and SYDVKM. The CDR3 loop spans 15 amino acids. Written as DNA, the CDR3 is TGTGCCAGCAGTTCAACAGGCCCAGGGGTCGAGACCCAGTACTTC. This gives the protein CASSSTGPGVETQYF.

The J gene is TRBJ1-1, the V gene TRBV7-9; 8 bases map to TRBD1. With V trimmed by 5 bases and J by 4 bases, 9 bases remained unmatched. There are 15 residues in the CDR3. The germline gives CDR1 SEHNR, CDR2 FQNEAQ (reference sequence). CDR3 region: CASSPSRQGTTEAFF. The CDR3 DNA reads TGTGCCAGCAGCCCATCCAGACAGGGGACCACTGAAGCTTTCTTT. Full variable domain (rest looked up from reference TRBV7-9 and TRBJ1-1): DTGVSQNPRHKITKRGQNVTFRCDPISEHNRLYWYRQTLGQGPEFLTYFQNEAQLEKSRLLSDRFSAERPKGSFSTLEIQRTEQGDSAMYLCASSPSRQGTTEAFFGQGTRLTVV.

The chain recombines TRBV5-6 with TRBJ1-5; D gene unclear. This CDR3 is 14 amino acids long. The germline V gene encodes CDR1 SGHDT and CDR2 YYEEEE. Trimming took off 3 bases at V and 0 bases at J, with 7 bases between the two ends. In nucleotides, the CDR3 is TGTGCCAGCAGCTCCCTCTATAGCAATCAGCCCCAGCATTTT. Translating it yields CASSSLYSNQPQHF.

The CDR3 DNA reads as TGTGCCAGCCCACGCAGGGTCTCTGGAAACACCATATATTTT. As protein: CASPRRVSGNTIYF. The rearrangement joins TRBV5-8 to TRBJ1-3, with D tentatively TRBD1 (5 bases). CDR1 is SGHTS and CDR2 is YDEGEE in the germline V gene. The CDR3 contains 14 residues. Trimming pared 7 bases from V and 0 bases from J, leaving 11 bases between.

This clone appeared a few times. The J gene is TRBJ1-1, the V gene TRBV11-1; 8 nucleotides agree with TRBD1. The CDR3 runs 14 residues. Germline-derived CDR1 and CDR2 are SGHAT and FQDESV (reference sequence). V lost 9 bases to trimming and J lost 3 bases; unmatched junction nucleotides: 9. The CDR3 nucleotides are TGTGCCAGTTCGACCAGGGGGCAGTACACTGAAGCTTTCTTT. Its protein is CASSTRGQYTEAFF.

The rearrangement uses TRBV6-5 and TRBJ1-5; TRBD1 is a possible D gene (5 bases). The germline CDR1 and CDR2 sequences are MNHEY and SVGAGI. The V gene lost 0 bases and the J gene lost 1 base, with 10 bases spanning the gap. This CDR3 comprises 16 residues. In DNA form, the CDR3 reads TGTGCCAGCAGTTACTCAGGGACTGCAAGCAATCAGCCCCAGCATTTT. Translation: CASSYSGTASNQPQHF.

This clone was counted between two and nine times. For the CDR3, the DNA is TGTGCCAGCAGTGCAAGGACAGGGAACGACTACACCTTC. It codes for CASSARTGNDYTF. V and J are TRBV27 and TRBJ1-2; the match to TRBD1 covers 8 bases. This CDR3 has 13 residues. CDR1 is MNHEY, CDR2 SMNVEV, per germline (reference sequence). Trimming took 5 bases from V and 10 from J; bases not matched to a gene: 9.